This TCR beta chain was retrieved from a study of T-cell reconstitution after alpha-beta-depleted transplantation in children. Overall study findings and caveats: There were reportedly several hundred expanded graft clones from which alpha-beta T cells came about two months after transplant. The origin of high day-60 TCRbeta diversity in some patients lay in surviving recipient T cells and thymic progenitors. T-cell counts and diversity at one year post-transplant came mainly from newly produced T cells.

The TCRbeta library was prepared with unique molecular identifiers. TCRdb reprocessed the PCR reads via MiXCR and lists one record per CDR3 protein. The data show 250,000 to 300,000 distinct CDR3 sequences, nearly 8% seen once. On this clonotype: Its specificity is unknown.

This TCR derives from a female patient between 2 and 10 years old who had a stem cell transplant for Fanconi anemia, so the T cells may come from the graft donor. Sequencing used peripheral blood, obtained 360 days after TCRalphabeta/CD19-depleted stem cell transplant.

The DNA of the CDR3 is TGTGCCAGCATGTCAGTAACCTACGAGCAGTACTTC. Protein sequence: CASMSVTYEQYF. The chain has TRBV3-1 and TRBJ2-7; the D is unclear. The CDR3 is 12 amino acids. Germline V lookup: CDR1 LGHDT, CDR2 YNNKEL (reference sequence). Trimming left V 7 bases short and J 2 bases short, with 9 bases between.